What follows is one TCR beta chain and its context. This record comes from a study of blood T cell repertoires in COVID-19. At the level of the study: Samples of COVID-19 (acute and convalescent) were obtained from the United States, Italy and Spain. T cells, B-cell-depleted T cells, or PBMCs supplied cDNA or gDNA.

Germline-derived CDR1 and CDR2 are LNHDA and SQIVND (reference sequence). The CDR3 spans 14 residues. Germline trimming cut 8 bases from V and 5 bases from J; bases unmatched to any gene: 8. In the study's own analysis: Scientists estimated how many nucleated cells there were by amplifying reference gene primers. Repertoires were generated with immunoSEQ multiplex PCR, while TCRdb's copy carries only in-frame clones and drops some. D and trimming were read from the DNA, whereas the V and J calls and clone size are those reported in that table. Of about 54,000 clones listed, about nine tenths were seen once; the top ten hold roughly 8.4%.

The origin of this receptor is a man in his fifties or sixties with active COVID-19. Sequenced sample: peripheral blood. The chain uses TRBV19 and TRBJ1-5; 8 positions match TRBD1. CDR3 nucleotides: TGTGCCAGTGACGACAGGGGTAAGTATCAGCCCCAGCATTTT. This sequence encodes CASDDRGKYQPQHF.